The present TCR beta chain was sequenced within a study of T cells in localized non-small cell lung cancer. Broader study findings: The appearance of a median approximately 55 of the top 100 tumor clones was seen in adjacent lung. Uninvolved adjacent lung had more T cell clonality than any other tissue, topping tumor. Sequence data derive from only one tumor region, so heterogeneity remains possible. With higher T cell density in blood came longer overall survival.

Details on this clone: No antigen is known for it.

Losses at the gene ends were 2 bases for V and 2 bases for J; bases not matched to a gene: 4. Germline lookup yields CDR1 SGHVS and CDR2 FQNEAQ. This CDR3 is 16 amino acids long. Profiling relied on immunoSEQ multiplex PCR, and the TCRdb table lists in-frame clones only, not all of them. The sample holds about 43,000 clones, 91% seen once. The sequences come from PBMCs, collected before any cancer treatment. This TCR derives from a woman between 40 and 69 years old with stage II lung adenocarcinoma. The chain has TRBV7-8 and TRBJ2-2; 8 nucleotides match TRBD2. The DNA of the CDR3 is TGTGCCAGCAGCTTACTCGGGGGGGGCAACACCGGGGAGCTGTTTTTT. Its protein product is CASSLLGGGNTGELFF.